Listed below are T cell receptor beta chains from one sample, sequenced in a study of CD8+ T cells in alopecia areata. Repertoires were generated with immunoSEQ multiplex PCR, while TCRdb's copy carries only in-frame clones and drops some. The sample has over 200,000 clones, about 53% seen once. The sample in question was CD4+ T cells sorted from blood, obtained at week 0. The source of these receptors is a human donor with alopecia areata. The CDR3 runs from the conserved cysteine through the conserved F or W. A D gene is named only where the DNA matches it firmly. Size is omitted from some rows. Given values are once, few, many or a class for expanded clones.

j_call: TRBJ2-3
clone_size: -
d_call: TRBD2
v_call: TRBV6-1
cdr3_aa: CASSPLAGATDTQYF
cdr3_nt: TGTGCCAGCAGCCCACTAGCGGGAGCGACAGATACGCAGTATTTT

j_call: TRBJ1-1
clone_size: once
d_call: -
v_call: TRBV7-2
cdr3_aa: CASSRTVNTEAFF
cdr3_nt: TGTGCCAGCAGCCGGACCGTCAACACTGAAGCTTTCTTT

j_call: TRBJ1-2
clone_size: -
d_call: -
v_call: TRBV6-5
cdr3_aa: CASSPSGVVAYGYTF
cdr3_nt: TGTGCCAGCAGTCCATCAGGGGTTGTAGCCTATGGCTACACCTTC

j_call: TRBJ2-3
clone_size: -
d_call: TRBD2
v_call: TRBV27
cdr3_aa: CASSPSGRADTQYF
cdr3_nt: TGTGCCAGCAGTCCTAGCGGGAGGGCAGATACGCAGTATTTT

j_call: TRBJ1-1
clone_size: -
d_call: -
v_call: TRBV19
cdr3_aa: CASSMSNRVRTEAFF
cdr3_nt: TGTGCCAGTAGTATGTCCAACAGGGTACGAACTGAAGCTTTCTTT

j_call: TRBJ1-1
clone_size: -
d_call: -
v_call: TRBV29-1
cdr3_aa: CSVVGRPGAFF
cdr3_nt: TGCAGCGTTGTAGGGCGCCCCGGGGCTTTCTTT

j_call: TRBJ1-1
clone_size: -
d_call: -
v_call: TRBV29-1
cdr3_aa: CSVEGLLNTEAFF
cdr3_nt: TGCAGCGTTGAAGGACTTTTGAACACTGAAGCTTTCTTT

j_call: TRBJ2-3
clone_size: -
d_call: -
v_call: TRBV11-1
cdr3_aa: CASSLPPSYTQYF
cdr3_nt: TGTGCCAGCAGCTTACCACCGTCCTATACGCAGTATTTT

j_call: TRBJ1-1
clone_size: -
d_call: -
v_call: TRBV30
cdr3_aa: CAWSVFGGEAFF
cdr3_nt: TGTGCCTGGAGTGTATTTGGGGGGGAAGCTTTCTTT

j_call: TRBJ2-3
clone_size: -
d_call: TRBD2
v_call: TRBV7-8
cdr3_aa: CASSGGLADTQYF
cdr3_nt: TGTGCCAGCAGCGGCGGACTAGCAGATACGCAGTATTTT

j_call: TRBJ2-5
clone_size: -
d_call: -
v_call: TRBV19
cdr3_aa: CASSRGAGEETQYF
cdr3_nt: TGTGCCAGTAGTCGAGGCGCAGGGGAAGAGACCCAGTACTTC

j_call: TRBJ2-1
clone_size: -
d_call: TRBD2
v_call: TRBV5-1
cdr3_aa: CASSLASGAYNEQFF
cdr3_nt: TGCGCCAGCAGCTTGGCTAGCGGGGCCTACAATGAGCAGTTCTTC

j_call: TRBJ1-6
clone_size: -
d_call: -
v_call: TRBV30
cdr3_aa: CAWSASRTAYNSPLHF
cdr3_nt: TGTGCCTGGAGTGCCTCAAGGACAGCATATAATTCACCCCTCCACTTT

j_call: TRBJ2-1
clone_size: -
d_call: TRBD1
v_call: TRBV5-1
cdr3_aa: CASSATGTGENEQFF
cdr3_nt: TGCGCCAGCAGCGCCACCGGGACAGGGGAGAATGAGCAGTTCTTC

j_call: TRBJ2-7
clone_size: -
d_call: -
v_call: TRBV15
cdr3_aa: CATSRERGTGYEQYF
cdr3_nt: TGTGCCACCAGCAGAGAAAGAGGGACGGGCTACGAGCAGTACTTC

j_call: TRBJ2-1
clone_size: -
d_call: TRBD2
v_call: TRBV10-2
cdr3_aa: CASSESGTHKQFF
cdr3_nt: TGCGCCAGCAGTGAGAGCGGGACCCATAAACAGTTCTTC

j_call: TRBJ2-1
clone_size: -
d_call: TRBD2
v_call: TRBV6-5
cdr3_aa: CASSYPGLANNEQFF
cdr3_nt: TGTGCCAGCAGTTACCCAGGACTAGCGAACAATGAGCAGTTCTTC

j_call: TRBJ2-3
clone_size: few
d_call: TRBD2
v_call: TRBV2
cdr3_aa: CASSGLAGGSDTQYF
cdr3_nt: TGTGCCAGCAGCGGACTAGCGGGCGGGTCAGATACGCAGTATTTT

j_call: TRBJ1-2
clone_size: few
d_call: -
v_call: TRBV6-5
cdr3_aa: CASSSPSYGYTF
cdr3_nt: TGTGCCAGCAGTTCCCCCAGCTATGGCTACACCTTC

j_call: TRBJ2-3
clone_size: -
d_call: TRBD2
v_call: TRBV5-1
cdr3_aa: CASSLDLLAGASTDTQYF
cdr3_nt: TGCGCCAGCAGCTTGGACCTTCTAGCGGGGGCTAGCACAGATACGCAGTATTTT

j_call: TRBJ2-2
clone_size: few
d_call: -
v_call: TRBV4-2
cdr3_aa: CASSPQAASGTGELFF
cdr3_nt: TGTGCCAGCAGCCCCCAGGCGGCCTCGGGCACCGGGGAGCTGTTTTTT

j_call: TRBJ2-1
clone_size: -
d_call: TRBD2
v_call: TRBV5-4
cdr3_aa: CASSSAGGPRNEQFF
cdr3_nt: TGTGCCAGCAGCTCAGCGGGGGGGCCGAGGAATGAGCAGTTCTTC

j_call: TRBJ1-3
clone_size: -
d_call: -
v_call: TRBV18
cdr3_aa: CASSPGTGGNTIYF
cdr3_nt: TGTGCCAGCTCACCGGGAACAGGAGGAAACACCATATATTTT

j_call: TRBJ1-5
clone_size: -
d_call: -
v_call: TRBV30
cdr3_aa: CAWSLGASNQPQHF
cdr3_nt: TGTGCCTGGAGCTTGGGCGCTTCCAATCAGCCCCAGCATTTT

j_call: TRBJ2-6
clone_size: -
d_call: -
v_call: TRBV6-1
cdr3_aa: CASSERSTSLRGANVLTF
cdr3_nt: TGTGCCAGCAGTGAAAGGTCTACCTCCCTACGTGGGGCCAACGTCCTGACTTTC

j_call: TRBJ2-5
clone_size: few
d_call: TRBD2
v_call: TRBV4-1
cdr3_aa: CASSDVGGRETQYF
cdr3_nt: TGCGCCAGCAGCGACGTGGGAGGGAGGGAGACCCAGTACTTC